This T cell receptor (beta chain) was retrieved from a study of response to subunit inactivated influenza vaccine. J gave up 6 bases and V 2 bases, and 2 bases lay outside the gene matches. The V gene's germline CDR1 is SEHNR and CDR2 FQNEAQ (reference sequence). There are 14 residues in the CDR3. This clonotype was seen ten or more times. No antigen is known for it. TCRdb used MiXCR to reprocess the RT-PCR reads, holding one entry per CDR3 protein. The repertoire includes over 150,000 distinct CDR3 sequences, around a tenth of them detected once, and around 35% sits in the top ten. Findings of the study overall: T cells newly recruited by each seasonal influenza vaccination are few, the authors suggested.

The sample consisted of CD8+ T cells sorted from PBMCs, taken about 24 months after vaccination. The TCR was taken from a man between 45 and 75 years old who received an inactivated influenza vaccine. The chain recombines TRBV7-9 with TRBJ2-3; 10 bases align to TRBD2. In nucleotides, the CDR3 is TGTGCCAGCAGCTTATCGACTAGCGGGGATACGCAGTATTTT. This sequence encodes CASSLSTSGDTQYF.